The 24 T cell receptor beta chains below were found in one sample sequenced in a study of T cells after yellow fever vaccination. TCRdb re-analysed the 5' RACE reads in MiXCR, keeping a single row per CDR3 protein. The sample comprises about 300,000 distinct CDR3 sequences, 6.8% of which are singletons, and roughly 19% rests with the top ten. The material was PBMCs, obtained approximately 40 days after the first yellow fever vaccination. These receptors were taken from a man younger than 35 who received the YFV17D yellow fever vaccine.

A few counts support this clonotype. This rearrangement joins TRBV18 to TRBJ2-4; the D is unclear. Deletions cut 6 bases from V and 2 bases from J, with 14 bases between. The CDR3 is 15 residues long. Looked up from germline, CDR1 is KGHSH and CDR2 is LQKENI. The CDR3 sequence is CASSTIGDSKNIQYF. CDR3 nucleotides: TGTGCCAGCTCCACCATTGGGGATTCCAAAAACATTCAGTACTTC.

This clonotype was detected only a few times. The V gene is TRBV6-4, the J gene TRBJ2-7, with D possibly being TRBD1 or TRBD2 (5 bases each). The V end lost 2 bases, the J end lost 3 bases, and 14 bases lay between the germline ends. Germline CDR1 and CDR2: MRHNA and SNTAGT. This CDR3 has 15 residues. The CDR3 is CASSDVRGPRYEQYF. The CDR3 DNA follows: TGTGCCAGCAGTGACGTACGGGGCCCCCGCTACGAGCAGTACTTC.

This sequence joins TRBV19 and TRBJ1-2; TRBD1 might be the D (5 bases). The V gene's germline CDR1 is LNHDA and CDR2 SQIVND (reference sequence). V was cut by 6 bases and J by 4 bases, with 24 bases left in between. The CDR3 sequence is 17 residues long. For the CDR3, the DNA is TGTGCCAGTAGGGTGACAGACGACCGGGGGATTGGCTATGGCTACACCTTC. Protein product: CASRVTDDRGIGYGYTF.

This clonotype has at least ten counts. V gene TRBV7-2 combines with J gene TRBJ1-2; D is possibly TRBD1 (6 bases). Germline loops: CDR1 SGHTA, CDR2 FQGNSA. This CDR3 has 16 residues. V shed 1 base and J shed 8 bases, with 20 bases lying between them. The CDR3 loop is CASSLVAGGQVLGYTF. Written as DNA, the CDR3 is TGTGCCAGCAGCTTAGTGGCTGGGGGGCAAGTACTCGGCTACACCTTC.

This clonotype has more than one count but fewer than ten. CDR3 bases: TGTGCCACCAGCAGAGCTGACACCGGGGAGCTGTTTTTT. Amino acid sequence: CATSRADTGELFF. The chain links TRBV15 to TRBJ2-2; unclear D gene. Trimming shortened V by 1 base and J by 3 bases, and 3 bases separated the two germline ends. Germline V gives CDR1 LNHNV, CDR2 YYDKDF (reference sequence). This CDR3 is 13 amino acids long.

This clonotype was seen repeatedly, ten times or more. CDR3 in DNA: TGCAGCGTCGACCGGCATGGCTACACCTTC. Translating gives CSVDRHGYTF. The chain is built from TRBV29-1 and TRBJ1-2, with D uncertain. Trimming shortened V by 6 bases and J by 6 bases, and 8 bases separated the two germline ends. The V gene's germline CDR1 is SQVTM and CDR2 ANQGSEA. The CDR3 totals 10 residues. The complete variable domain, with remaining parts taken from reference TRBV29-1 and TRBJ1-2, reads SAVISQKPSRDICQRGTSLTIQCQVDSQVTMMFWYRQQPGQSLTLIATANQGSEATYESGFVIDKFPISRPNLTFSTLTVSNMSPEDSSIYLCSVDRHGYTFGSGTRLTVV.

This clonotype has just a few counts. This sequence joins TRBV30 and TRBJ2-3; 7 bases agree with TRBD1. Germline V gene data show CDR1 as GTSNPN and CDR2 as SVGIG (reference sequence). This CDR3 spans 15 amino acids. The V and J ends lost 3 bases and 4 bases, in that order; junction bases with no gene match: 10. The CDR3 sequence is CAWSQTGASADTQYF. The CDR3 region has the DNA TGTGCCTGGAGCCAAACAGGGGCGAGCGCAGATACGCAGTATTTT. Looking up the rest from reference TRBV30 and TRBJ2-3 gives the full variable domain: SQTIHQWPATLVQPVGSPLSLECTVEGTSNPNLYWYRQAAGRGLQLLFYSVGIGQISSEVPQNLSASRPQDRQFILSSKKLLLSDSGFYLCAWSQTGASADTQYFGPGTRLTVL.

This rearrangement joins TRBV6-2 or TRBV6-3 to TRBJ2-7; unclear D gene. V gave up 0 bases and J gave up 1 base, with 7 bases separating them. The CDR3 totals 14 residues. In germline, CDR1 is MNHEY, CDR2 SVGEGT. This CDR3 reads CASSYSSESYEQYV. The CDR3 DNA sequence: TGTGCCAGCAGTTACTCGAGTGAATCCTACGAGCAGTACGTC.

This clonotype was seen only a few times. The chain combines TRBV5-1 with TRBJ2-4; D might be TRBD1 or TRBD2, each matching 7 bases. The CDR3 has 15 residues. V lost 1 base and J lost 8, with 16 bases in between. Germline lookup yields CDR1 SGHRS and CDR2 YFSETQ. Here the CDR3 DNA reads TGCGCCAGCAGCTTGAGTCAGGGGGGGATGGACATTCAGTACTTC. It translates to CASSLSQGGMDIQYF. The full variable domain, in which reference TRBV5-1 and TRBJ2-4 provide the parts outside the CDR3, is KAGVTQTPRYLIKTRGQQVTLSCSPISGHRSVSWYQQTPGQGLQFLFEYFSETQRNKGNFPGRFSGRQFSNSRSEMNVSTLELGDSALYLCASSLSQGGMDIQYFGAGTRLSVL.

This clonotype was found a few times. V gene TRBV7-2 combines with J gene TRBJ2-1; D not resolved. Germline CDR1 SGHTA, CDR2 FQGNSA. This CDR3 has 13 residues. V was pared by 0 bases and J by 8 bases, with 8 bases between. The CDR3: CASSLARRDEQFF. As DNA, the CDR3 is TGTGCCAGCAGCTTAGCCCGCCGCGATGAGCAGTTCTTC. The full variable domain, with the rest looked up from reference TRBV7-2 and TRBJ2-1, is GAGVSQSPSNKVTEKGKDVELRCDPISGHTALYWYRQSLGQGLEFLIYFQGNSAPDKSGLPSDRFSAERTGGSVSTLTIQRTQQEDSAVYLCASSLARRDEQFFGPGTRLTVL.

This clonotype was seen more than once but under ten times. V and J are TRBV5-1 and TRBJ2-5, with TRBD1 identical over 12 bases. In germline, CDR1 is SGHRS, CDR2 YFSETQ. Trimming cost V 7 bases and J 5 bases; bases outside gene matches: 12. The length of the CDR3 is 16 residues. This CDR3 reads CASSPGGTGGGETQYF. The DNA for the CDR3 is TGCGCCAGCTCCCCAGGTGGGACAGGGGGCGGTGAGACCCAGTACTTC.

This sequence joins TRBV6-5 and TRBJ1-6; 8 bases align to TRBD1. Trimming took 2 bases from V and 7 from J; bases not matched to a gene: 7. CDR1 and CDR2 (germline): MNHEY, SVGAGI. The CDR3 is 16 amino acids. The CDR3 bases are TGTGCCAGCAGTTACCATAGGACAGGGCAAAATTCACCCCTCCACTTT. Amino acids: CASSYHRTGQNSPLHF.

This clonotype was seen a handful of times. The rearrangement uses TRBV7-9 and TRBJ2-7, with D possibly matching TRBD1 (6 bases). CDR3 size: 15 residues. Trimming took 5 bases from V and 0 from J, leaving 14 bases between them. Germline V lookup: CDR1 SEHNR, CDR2 FQNEAQ (reference sequence). This CDR3 is CASSHRDTYSYEQYF. The DNA for the CDR3 is TGTGCCAGCAGCCACCGGGACACTTACTCCTACGAGCAGTACTTC.

In this sample, this clonotype turned up a few times. The chain couples TRBV21-1 to TRBJ2-1; TRBD1 is the table's D call, not checked against the DNA. TRBV21-1 is designated a pseudogene. CDR3 length: 15 amino acids. Here the CDR3 DNA reads TGTGCCAGCAGCAATCCCGGGGCCCATGCGAATGAGCAGTTCTTC. It translates to CASSNPGAHANEQFF.

This clonotype was seen at least ten times. The V gene is TRBV7-9, the J gene TRBJ1-6, with D hard to call. Trimming removed 1 base at V and 7 bases at J, with 8 bases between. The CDR3 totals 14 residues. Germline V lookup: CDR1 SEHNR, CDR2 FQNEAQ (reference sequence). CDR3 DNA sequence: TGTGCCAGCAGCTTAGGGGCTTGGAATTCACCCCTCCACTTT. Amino acid sequence: CASSLGAWNSPLHF.

This clonotype was observed many times. The rearrangement uses TRBV19 and TRBJ1-2; no clear D. This CDR3 region has 13 residues. CDR1 is LNHDA, CDR2 SQIVND, per germline (reference sequence). V lost 7 bases and J lost 2, with 11 bases in between. The CDR3 DNA follows: TGTGCCAGTAAATCCTGGCAGAACTATGGCTACACCTTC. Protein: CASKSWQNYGYTF.

The rearrangement links TRBV20-1 to TRBJ1-5; D is uncertain. The V gene lost 1 base and the J gene lost 0 bases, with 7 bases spanning the gap. Germline assignment: CDR1 DFQATT and CDR2 SNEGSKA (reference sequence). The CDR3 has 14 amino acids. The CDR3 nucleotides are TGCAGTGCTAGAGTGGGAAATAGCAATCAGCCCCAGCATTTT. Its translation: CSARVGNSNQPQHF.

V gene TRBV15 combines with J gene TRBJ2-6; no firm D call. V shed 4 bases and J shed 2 bases, with 9 bases lying between them. The CDR3 consists of 15 residues. Germline V lookup: CDR1 LNHNV, CDR2 YYDKDF (reference sequence). The CDR3 loop is CATSTRVAGANVLTF. As DNA, the CDR3 is TGTGCCACCAGCACGAGAGTCGCTGGGGCCAACGTCCTGACTTTC.

This chain links TRBV7-2 with TRBJ1-2; D is unresolved. The germline CDR1 and CDR2 sequences are SGHTA and FQGNSA. The CDR3 spans 15 residues. The ends were cut back, 5 bases at V and 5 bases at J, with 18 bases in the middle. As DNA, the CDR3 is TGTGCCAGCAGCCCTAGCCGGGCCCCGGGGTATGGCTACACCTTC. Amino acids: CASSPSRAPGYGYTF.

In the case of this clonotype: A much larger clonotype is one base distant, so this may be a read error. The rearrangement links TRBV6-1 to TRBJ2-5; D remains unclear. Germline-derived CDR1 and CDR2 are MNHNS and SASEGT. CDR3 size: 15 residues. Here the CDR3 DNA reads TGTGCCTGCAGTCAAAACGCAGGCCTAGGGGAGACCCAGTACTTC. This sequence encodes CACSQNAGLGETQYF.

This clonotype has only a few counts. The rearrangement links TRBV9 to TRBJ1-2, with 9 bases lining up with TRBD1. The CDR3 runs to 16 residues. Germline CDR1 reads SGDLS; CDR2 reads YYNGEE. The V and J ends lost 3 bases and 7 bases, in that order; junction bases with no gene match: 13. The CDR3 region has the DNA TGTGCCAGCAGCGGACAGGGGGTCGTGGGCCAGGGTGGCTACACCTTC. Translated: CASSGQGVVGQGGYTF.

This clonotype has at least ten counts. The chain joins TRBV7-2 to TRBJ2-2, with TRBD2 as a possible D gene (6 bases). Trimming left V 2 bases short and J 6 bases short, with 7 bases between. CDR1 is SGHTA and CDR2 is FQGNSA in the germline V gene. The CDR3 is 13 residues long. The CDR3 loop reads CASSLWGAGELFF. As DNA, the CDR3 is TGTGCCAGCAGCTTATGGGGGGCCGGGGAGCTGTTTTTT.

This clonotype came up a few times. V and J are TRBV9 and TRBJ2-7; 9 bases fit TRBD1. Germline CDR1 and CDR2: SGDLS and YYNGEE. Trimming took 4 bases from V and 3 from J; bases not matched to a gene: 5. The CDR3 is 14 amino acids. CDR3 bases: TGTGCCAGCAGCCAAACGGACAGGGGCTACGAGCAGTACTTC. Encoded protein: CASSQTDRGYEQYF. Full variable domain (rest looked up from reference TRBV9 and TRBJ2-7): DSGVTQTPKHLITATGQRVTLRCSPRSGDLSVYWYQQSLDQGLQFLIQYYNGEERAKGNILERFSAQQFPDLHSELNLSSLELGDSALYFCASSQTDRGYEQYFGPGTRLTVT.

This clonotype has more than one count but fewer than ten. The V gene is TRBV19, the J gene TRBJ2-5, with TRBD2 identical over 15 bases. The CDR3 covers 18 residues. V lost 5 bases, J lost 2 bases, and 9 bases stayed unmatched. Germline CDR1 is LNHDA and CDR2 is SQIVND (reference sequence). CDR3 DNA sequence: TGTGCCAGTAGTCCCGGGACTAGCGGGGGGCTAGGACAAGAGACCCAGTACTTC. Translation gives CASSPGTSGGLGQETQYF.